The text below deals with one TCR beta chain. As handled by the study authors: Estimates of nucleated cell counts were drawn from the amplification of reference gene primers. Produced via immunoSEQ multiplex PCR; TCRdb's table is partial and in-frame only. The DNA was the basis for D and trimming; V, J and clone size are from that table. The table lists about 59,000 clones, less than 75% of them singletons, with approximately 13% in the top ten. This sample is drawn from a study of blood T cell repertoires in COVID-19. About the study: Samples of COVID-19 (acute and convalescent) were obtained from the United States, Italy and Spain. T cells, B-cell-depleted T cells, or PBMCs provided the cDNA or gDNA that served as material.

The CDR3 extends over 13 amino acids. The germline V and J ends were trimmed by 1 base and 0 bases, with 6 bases remaining between them. In germline, CDR1 is GTSNPN, CDR2 SVGIG (reference sequence). The chain carries TRBV30 and TRBJ1-1; unclear D gene. The receptor comes from a woman in her 70s with acute or convalescent COVID-19. The sequenced material came from peripheral blood. This CDR3 is CAWSAHMNTEAFF. CDR3 DNA: TGTGCCTGGAGTGCCCACATGAACACTGAAGCTTTCTTT.